Detailed here is one T cell receptor (beta chain). Its antigen is undetermined. The source of the sample is a study of cytomegalovirus exposure and HLA in healthy donors. General observations from the study: It was in a later analysis that TCR association rates were seen to vary by HLA locus, highest for DRB1 and lowest for HLA-C. Common viral pathogens seemed, in a later analysis, to connect with several of the most significant clusters.

PCR employed 60 Vbeta and 13 Jbeta primers. Authors' analysis steps: In a later analysis, the count reached tens of millions of unique TCR beta chains, with 8.5 million to 14 million shared. The assay was immunoSEQ multiplex PCR, and TCRdb's table has in-frame clones only and misses some. The D gene and trimming were derived from the DNA, and the V and J assignments and clone size from that table. The sample carries approximately 160,000 clones, about 75% recorded once. Healthy bone marrow donors made up the donor group. The V and J ends lost 6 bases and 3 bases, in that order; junction bases with no gene match: 2. This CDR3 is 13 amino acids long. Germline values: CDR1 MNHNY, CDR2 SVGAGI (reference sequence).

The chain employs TRBV6-6 and TRBJ1-5; TRBD1 agrees at 7 bases. The sequenced sample consisted of PBMCs. The TCR comes from a man aged 18 to 30 in good health and CMV-seropositive. The CDR3 region is CASSGQDNQPQHF. Here the CDR3 DNA reads TGTGCCAGCAGCGGACAGGACAATCAGCCCCAGCATTTT.